These 9 T cell receptor beta chains were sequenced from one sample in a study of blood T cell repertoires in COVID-19. Some clones are missing from TCRdb's copy, which holds only in-frame ones; the method was immunoSEQ multiplex PCR. This sample carries 440,000 or so clones, about 88% of them seen once, and the ten largest clones take approximately 1.5%. Sequenced sample: peripheral blood. The receptors were gathered from a woman aged 35 to 49 with COVID-19, enrolled during active disease.

This chain joins TRBV5-4 and TRBJ1-4, with a possible D match to TRBD1 (6 bases). Germline V lookup: CDR1 SGHNT, CDR2 YYREEE (reference sequence). The CDR3 spans 16 residues. V gave up 0 bases and J gave up 4 bases, with 13 bases separating them. CDR3 nucleotides: TGTGCCAGCAGCTTGGCCGGGGGGGGCATTAATGAAAAACTGTTTTTT. Translated: CASSLAGGGINEKLFF.

This chain joins TRBV2 and TRBJ2-1, with a possible D match to TRBD2 (5 bases). V shed 5 bases and J shed 9 bases, with 11 bases lying between them. The V gene's germline CDR1 is SNHLY and CDR2 FYNNEI. CDR3 length: 12 residues. CDR3 nucleotides: TGTGCCAGCAGTACGACCCGGGGTGAGCAGTTCTTC. Protein product: CASSTTRGEQFF.

The rearrangement uses TRBV5-4 and TRBJ2-7; TRBD2 aligns across 10 bases. The trim removed 1 base at V and 6 bases at J, leaving 10 bases unmatched. The CDR3 consists of 16 residues. CDR1 and CDR2 from the germline V gene are SGHNT and YYREEE (reference sequence). CDR3 bases: TGTGCCAGCAGCTTGCCTAGCGGGAGAGTCCGGGGCGAGCAGTACTTC. Translated, it gives CASSLPSGRVRGEQYF.

This sequence joins TRBV5-1 and TRBJ1-4; no firm D call. Germline CDR1 and CDR2: SGHRS and YFSETQ. Between the trimmed V and J ends, which lost 3 bases and 0 bases, there was a span of 9 bases. The CDR3 runs to 15 residues. The CDR3 reads CASSSLGATNEKLFF. The CDR3 coding sequence is TGCGCCAGCAGCTCCCTCGGTGCAACTAATGAAAAACTGTTTTTT.

The chain links TRBV28 to TRBJ1-4, with D possibly matching TRBD1 (5 bases). Germline loops: CDR1 MDHEN, CDR2 SYDVKM. Between the trimmed V and J ends, which lost 6 bases and 14 bases, there was a span of 19 bases. CDR3 length: 13 amino acids. CDR3 sequence (DNA): TGTGCCAGCAGATCTCCTGCGGGGGGTAATCTGTTTTTT. It is translated as CASRSPAGGNLFF.

The rearrangement uses TRBV27 and TRBJ2-7, with TRBD1 matching 8 bases. The CDR3 has 15 amino acids. J gave up 0 bases and V 7 bases, and 8 bases lay outside the gene matches. Germline values: CDR1 MNHEY, CDR2 SMNVEV (reference sequence). The DNA for the CDR3 is TGTGCCAGCACCGAGTGGACAGGGTCCTCCTACGAGCAGTACTTC. Protein sequence: CASTEWTGSSYEQYF.

The rearrangement uses TRBV28 and TRBJ1-2, with D maybe TRBD1 (5 bases). The CDR3 is 15 residues long. Germline lookup yields CDR1 MDHEN and CDR2 SYDVKM. V lost 6 bases, J lost 0 bases, and 14 bases lay in between. The CDR3 region is CASSQAGGANYGYTF. The CDR3 DNA follows: TGTGCCAGCAGCCAGGCGGGGGGGGCTAACTATGGCTACACCTTC.

V gene TRBV27 combines with J gene TRBJ2-7; TRBD2 aligns across 8 bases. This CDR3 region has 15 residues. Germline CDR1 reads MNHEY; CDR2 reads SMNVEV (reference sequence). V was clipped by 6 bases and J by 3 bases; unmatched bases: 10. The chain's CDR3 is CASRLVAGLFYEQYF. The CDR3 DNA is TGTGCCAGCAGACTAGTAGCGGGGCTCTTCTACGAGCAGTACTTC.

The chain joins TRBV5-3 to TRBJ1-1, with a tentative D call TRBD1 (6 bases). TRBV5-3 is an ORF, and what it does is uncertain. The CDR3 runs to 13 residues. Trimming took 2 bases from V and 2 from J, leaving 7 bases between them. The DNA for the CDR3 is TGTGCCAGAAGCTTACAGGGAAACACTGAAGCTTTCTTT. Translated, it gives CARSLQGNTEAFF.